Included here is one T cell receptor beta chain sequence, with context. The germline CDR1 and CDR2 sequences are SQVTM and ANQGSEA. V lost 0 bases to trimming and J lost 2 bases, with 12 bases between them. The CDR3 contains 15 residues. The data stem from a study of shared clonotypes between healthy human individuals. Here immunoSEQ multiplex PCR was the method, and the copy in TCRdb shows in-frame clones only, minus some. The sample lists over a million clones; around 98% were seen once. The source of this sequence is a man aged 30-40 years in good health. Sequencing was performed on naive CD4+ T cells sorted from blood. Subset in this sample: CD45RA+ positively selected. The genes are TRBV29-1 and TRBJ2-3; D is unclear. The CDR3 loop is CSVEEGTQVTDTQYF. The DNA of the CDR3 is TGCAGCGTTGAAGAAGGAACCCAAGTCACAGATACGCAGTATTTT.